Included here is one TCR beta chain sequence, with context. The data stem from a study of radiation and T cells in renal cell carcinoma. Unmatched junction bases numbered 13, after V lost 5 bases and J lost 5 bases. CDR1 is SGHAT, CDR2 FQDESV, per germline (reference sequence). This CDR3 contains 16 residues. Sequencing used immunoSEQ multiplex PCR; TCRdb keeps in-frame clones, though not all of them. The top ten hold about 4% of the sample, which has 150,000 or so clones, roughly 90% seen once. As for time point: baseline pretreatment blood. As for treatment: 15 Gy SBRT to primary tumor, nephrectomy 4 weeks later. Radiation-treated patients gave blood at baseline, week 2 and week 4. Clear cell pathology was present in this patient's renal cell carcinoma.

The sample in question was blood, obtained from a patient whose treatment included radiotherapy and nephrectomy. The receptor comes from a woman in her seventies with renal cell carcinoma. This chain uses TRBV11-1 with TRBJ2-5; 8 bases are shared with TRBD2. The CDR3 DNA reads TGTGCCAGCAGCCGGGGGTCCGGGGGGGTCGGTGAGACCCAGTACTTC. This gives the protein CASSRGSGGVGETQYF.